Sequencing of this T cell receptor beta chain was carried out in a study of cytomegalovirus exposure and HLA in healthy donors. In the study overall: The same platform was used for the 120 or so validation repertoires as for the 650 to 800 first-cohort repertoires, as reported in a later analysis.

With regard to this clone: This CDR3 is also generated by other DNA sequences in the sample.

Produced via immunoSEQ multiplex PCR; TCRdb's table is partial and in-frame only. The sample lists some 160,000 clones, approximately 90% occurring once. This clonotype originated in a man aged 18 to 29 in good health and CMV-seronegative. Sequencing was carried out using PBMCs.

The chain's CDR3 is CASSQTQRGETQYF. The CDR3 DNA sequence: TGCGCCAGCAGCCAAACGCAAAGGGGGGAGACCCAGTACTTC. V usage is TRBV4-1 and J usage is TRBJ2-5; D possibly corresponds to TRBD1 (6 bases). Germline values: CDR1 MGHRA, CDR2 YSYEKL. Deletions cut 2 bases from V and 5 bases from J, with 12 bases between. The CDR3 runs 14 residues.